These T cell receptor beta chains were read from a single sample in a study of technical replicates of blood from several donors. Using immunoSEQ multiplex PCR, the repertoire was profiled, and TCRdb retains in-frame clones only, with some absent. The sample records about 80,000 clones, less than 95% being singletons. Sequenced sample: T cells isolated from PBMCs. The source of these receptors is a human donor in good health. The CDR3 runs from the conserved cysteine through the conserved F or W. The D gene is left open where the match is weak. Clone sizes are given selectively: once, few, many, or a class where the clone is expanded.

abundance,d_gene,v_gene,j_gene,CDR3aa
-,TRBD1,TRBV18,TRBJ1-1,CASSRTGANTEAFF
-,TRBD2,TRBV9,TRBJ2-3,CASSLAGVGTDTQYF
-,-,TRBV29-1,TRBJ2-2,CSVRGGGITGELFF
-,-,TRBV28,TRBJ1-2,CASSSWTSMRPVYGYTF
-,-,TRBV7-6,TRBJ1-1,CASSFSKLTRSNTEAFF
-,-,TRBV7-2,TRBJ1-5,CASSLNLGPPQHF
-,TRBD2,TRBV11-3,TRBJ2-5,CASSLEPRGVTYQETQYF
-,-,TRBV9,TRBJ2-6,CASSGQGGANVLTF
few,TRBD1,TRBV6-4,TRBJ1-1,CASSDSGQGAEAFF
-,TRBD2,TRBV7-2,TRBJ2-2,CASSQATSGRTGELFF
-,TRBD1,TRBV5-8,TRBJ1-2,CASSLLGQGEGYTF
-,-,TRBV7-9,TRBJ1-4,CASSPTQGPNEKLFF
-,-,TRBV2,TRBJ2-1,CASILERGEQFF
-,TRBD2,TRBV7-3,TRBJ2-4,CASSSSGASNKAKNIQYF
-,-,TRBV30,TRBJ2-7,CACTVSSYEQYF
-,TRBD2,TRBV5-6,TRBJ2-7,CASSYAGDIYEQYF
-,-,TRBV11-2,TRBJ2-2,CASSSRPGELFF
-,-,TRBV6-5,TRBJ1-2,CASSYLQGGYTF
-,-,TRBV6-5,TRBJ2-7,CASSQGGLTYEQYF
-,-,TRBV27,TRBJ2-7,CASSYGRGAYEQYF
-,-,TRBV6-5,TRBJ1-3,CASMRSSGNTIYF
-,TRBD2,TRBV4-3,TRBJ2-1,CASSSGGGVVGEQFF
-,-,TRBV5-1,TRBJ1-1,CASSQGQLGTEAFF
-,TRBD1,TRBV2,TRBJ1-5,CASSEETGSQPQHF
-,-,TRBV28,TRBJ1-1,CASSPVRFNTEAFF
-,TRBD1,TRBV10-3,TRBJ1-1,CAISPRTGGYTEAFF
-,TRBD2,TRBV5-4,TRBJ2-1,CASSLVAGGVNEQFF
-,-,TRBV9,TRBJ1-4,CASSAPGGGTNEKLFF
-,-,TRBV19,TRBJ1-2,CASSPLGGAGGYTF
-,TRBD1,TRBV7-2,TRBJ1-1,CAAGRGQGVTEAFF
-,-,TRBV7-2,TRBJ1-5,CASSLSARQYSNQPQHF
-,TRBD2,TRBV4-1,TRBJ2-1,CASSQVLLGLEGGEQFF
-,-,TRBV28,TRBJ2-7,CASSYPRAVLPGGEQYF
-,-,TRBV9,TRBJ1-1,CASSVGGEGLSTEAFF
-,-,TRBV6-6,TRBJ1-5,CASSYRDQPQHF
-,-,TRBV6-5,TRBJ1-6,CASSPGHPNNSPLHF
few,TRBD1,TRBV4-1,TRBJ2-1,CASSQGLLTGGRNEQFF
many,-,TRBV29-1,TRBJ1-1,CSVSRGGYAFF
-,-,TRBV29-1,TRBJ2-7,CSGGDSSYEQYF
-,TRBD1,TRBV7-2,TRBJ2-6,CASSADRAGANVLTF
-,TRBD1,TRBV28,TRBJ2-7,CASSDPTGIDEQYF
-,-,TRBV27,TRBJ2-7,CASSEGRGIGYEQYF
-,TRBD1,TRBV6-1,TRBJ2-7,CASRGQGAYEQYF
-,-,TRBV28,TRBJ2-7,CASILGHEQYF
-,-,TRBV27,TRBJ1-3,CASSPSGGNTIYF
-,-,TRBV4-3,TRBJ2-3,CASSQARTATDTQYF
-,TRBD2,TRBV9,TRBJ2-3,CASSVAGLAGVTDTQYF
-,-,TRBV19,TRBJ2-1,CASSTGVNEQFF
-,-,TRBV7-2,TRBJ1-5,CASSSNAREIQPQHF
once,-,TRBV19,TRBJ2-7,CASSIVVTEEQYF
-,-,TRBV27,TRBJ1-1,CASSPNGDEAFF
-,-,TRBV19,TRBJ2-1,CASSIDGSSYNEQFF
-,-,TRBV7-5,TRBJ1-4,CVRTTSGANEKLFF
-,TRBD1,TRBV2,TRBJ2-6,CASLGRDRTPSGANVLTF
-,-,TRBV7-8,TRBJ2-7,CASSRQVLYEQYF
-,TRBD1,TRBV28,TRBJ1-1,CASRSGQVTSEAFF
-,TRBD1,TRBV4-1,TRBJ1-1,CASSQVPGGGTEAFF
-,-,TRBV14,TRBJ2-7,CASSPPGWSYEQYF
-,TRBD2,TRBV4-1,TRBJ2-4,CASGRGTDIQYF
-,TRBD1,TRBV5-4,TRBJ2-3,CASSLGQGVTDTQYF